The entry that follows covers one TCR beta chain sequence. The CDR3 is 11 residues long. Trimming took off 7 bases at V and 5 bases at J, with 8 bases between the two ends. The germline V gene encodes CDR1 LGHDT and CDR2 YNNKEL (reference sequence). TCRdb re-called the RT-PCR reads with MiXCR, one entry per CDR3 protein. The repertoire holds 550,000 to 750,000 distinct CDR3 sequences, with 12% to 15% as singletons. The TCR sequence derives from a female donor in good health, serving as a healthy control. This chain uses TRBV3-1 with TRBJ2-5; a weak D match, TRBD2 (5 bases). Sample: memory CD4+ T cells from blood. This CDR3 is CASILAETQYF. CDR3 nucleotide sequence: TGTGCCAGCATTTTAGCGGAGACCCAGTACTTC.